Shown below are 7 T cell receptor beta chains from a single sample sequenced in a study of beta chain features in type 1 diabetes. Study results and caveats: Across all four CD4+ subsets, people with type 1 diabetes showed modestly shorter TCRB CDR3s.

Their specific antigens are unknown. Sequencing targeted expressed TCRB transcripts, as all isolated RNA had been reverse transcribed. The data were produced by immunoSEQ multiplex PCR, yet TCRdb's version contains in-frame clones alone and is incomplete. Of more than 250,000 clones in the sample, around 21% were seen once. Specimen: naive CD4+ T cells from blood. These receptors originate from a woman aged 40 to 55 with type 1 diabetes.

The V gene is TRBV5-4, the J gene TRBJ1-1, with 7 nucleotides matching TRBD1. Per germline, CDR1 SGHNT and CDR2 YYREEE (reference sequence). J gave up 4 bases and V 4 bases, and 4 bases lay outside the gene matches. This CDR3 is 13 amino acids long. The CDR3, as DNA: TGTGCCAGCAGCCGACAGGGTAGCACTGAAGCTTTCTTT. Protein product: CASSRQGSTEAFF.

V usage is TRBV5-4 and J usage is TRBJ1-1; perhaps TRBD1 as D (5 bases). Germline CDR1 and CDR2: SGHNT and YYREEE (reference sequence). CDR3 length equals 17 residues. The V gene lost 0 bases and the J gene lost 0 bases, with 15 bases spanning the gap. CDR3: CASSLASQGGMNTEAFF. CDR3 nucleotides: TGTGCCAGCAGCTTGGCCTCCCAGGGCGGGATGAACACTGAAGCTTTCTTT. The full variable domain, in which reference TRBV5-4 and TRBJ1-1 provide the parts outside the CDR3, is ETGVTQSPTHLIKTRGQQVTLRCSSQSGHNTVSWYQQALGQGPQFIFQYYREEENGRGNFPPRFSGLQFPNYSSELNVNALELDDSALYLCASSLASQGGMNTEAFFGQGTRLTVV.

This clone was seen a handful of times. J is TRBJ2-1 and V is TRBV7-9; 8 bases agree with TRBD2. Looked up from germline, CDR1 is SEHNR and CDR2 is FQNEAQ (reference sequence). The length of the CDR3 is 14 residues. V shed 5 bases, J shed 4 bases, and the junction held 4 bases outside the gene matches. CDR3 DNA sequence: TGTGCCAGCAGCATCACTAGCGGTTACAATGAGCAGTTCTTC. Translated: CASSITSGYNEQFF.

Comment on this clone: The sample contains more than one DNA sequence encoding this CDR3. The V and J genes are TRBV6-5 and TRBJ1-4, with TRBD1 as a possible D gene (6 bases). The CDR3 runs to 12 residues. Per germline, CDR1 MNHEY and CDR2 SVGAGI. Trimming took off 5 bases at V and 7 bases at J, with 8 bases between the two ends. The CDR3 loop is CASSSRGEKLFF. The CDR3 bases are TGTGCCAGCAGTAGCAGGGGTGAAAAACTGTTTTTT.

The rearrangement uses TRBV4-2 and TRBJ1-2; weak D call: TRBD1 (5 bases). The V end was cut by 4 bases, the J end by 3 bases, with 15 bases between. Germline values: CDR1 LGHNA, CDR2 YNFKEQ. This CDR3 region has 15 residues. Written as DNA, the CDR3 is TGTGCCAGCAGCCCCCTGAGCGGGGACTACTATGGCTACACCTTC. Protein product: CASSPLSGDYYGYTF.

The rearrangement uses TRBV9 and TRBJ2-3; D uncertain. The CDR3 runs to 16 residues. Trimming removed 0 bases from V and 6 bases from J, with 17 bases in between. Germline V lookup: CDR1 SGDLS, CDR2 YYNGEE. The CDR3 sequence: CASSVEARSVRDTQYF. Written as DNA, the CDR3 is TGTGCCAGCAGCGTAGAGGCCAGGTCCGTAAGGGATACGCAGTATTTT.

The chain recombines TRBV11-3 with TRBJ2-1; the match to TRBD2 covers 8 bases. The CDR3 loop spans 15 amino acids. V was clipped by 5 bases and J by 4 bases; unmatched bases: 7. Per germline, CDR1 SGHNT and CDR2 YENEEA. CDR3 coding DNA: TGTGCCAGCAGCCCGGGCCGGGGGGGGTACAATGAGCAGTTCTTC. It encodes CASSPGRGGYNEQFF.